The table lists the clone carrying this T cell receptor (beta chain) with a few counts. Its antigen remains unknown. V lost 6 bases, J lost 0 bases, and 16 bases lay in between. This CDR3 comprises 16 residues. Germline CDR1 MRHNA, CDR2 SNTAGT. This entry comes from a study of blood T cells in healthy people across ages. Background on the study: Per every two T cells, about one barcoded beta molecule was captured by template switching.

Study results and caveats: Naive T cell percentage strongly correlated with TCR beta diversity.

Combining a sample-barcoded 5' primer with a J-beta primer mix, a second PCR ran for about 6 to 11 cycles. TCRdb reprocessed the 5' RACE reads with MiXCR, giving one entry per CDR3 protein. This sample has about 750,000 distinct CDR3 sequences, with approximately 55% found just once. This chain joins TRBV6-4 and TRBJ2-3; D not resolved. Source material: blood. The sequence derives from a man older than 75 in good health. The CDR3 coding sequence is TGTGCCAGCAGGGAGTCCTCTCGTTCTAGCACAGATACGCAGTATTTT. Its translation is CASRESSRSSTDTQYF.